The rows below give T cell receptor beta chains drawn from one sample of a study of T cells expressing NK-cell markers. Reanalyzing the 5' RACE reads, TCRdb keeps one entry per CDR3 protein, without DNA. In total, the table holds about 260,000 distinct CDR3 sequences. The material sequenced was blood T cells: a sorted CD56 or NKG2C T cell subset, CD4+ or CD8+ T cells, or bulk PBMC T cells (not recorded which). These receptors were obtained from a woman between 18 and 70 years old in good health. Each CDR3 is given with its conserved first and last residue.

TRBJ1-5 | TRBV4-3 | CASSRDRMNQPQHF
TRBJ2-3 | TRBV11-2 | CASRKPGTTFLDTQYF
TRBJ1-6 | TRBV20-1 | CSASPGQNSPLHF
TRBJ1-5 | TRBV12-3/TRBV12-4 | CASSVVGTGVQPQHF
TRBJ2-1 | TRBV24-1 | CATSGGGTGNNEQFF
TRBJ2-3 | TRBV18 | CASSPERTDTQYF
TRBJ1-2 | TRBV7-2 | CASSLGQVGYGYTF
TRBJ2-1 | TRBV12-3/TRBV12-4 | CASRTSGSNEQFF
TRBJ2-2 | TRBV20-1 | CSARPPERNTGELFF
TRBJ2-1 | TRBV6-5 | CASSYEVRDNEQFF
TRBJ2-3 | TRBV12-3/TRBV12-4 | CASSATGGTDTQYF
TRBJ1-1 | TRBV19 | CASRLGQNTEAFF
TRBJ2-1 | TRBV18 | CASSPSTSGGTNEQFF
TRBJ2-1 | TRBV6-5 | CASSYGGANYNEQFF
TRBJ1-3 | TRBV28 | CASSFVGTPSGNTIYF
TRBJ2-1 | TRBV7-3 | CASSSTSGSYNEQFF
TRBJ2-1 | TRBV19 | CASSILSVGEQFF
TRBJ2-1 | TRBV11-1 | CASTLRGGGYNEQFF
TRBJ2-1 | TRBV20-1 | CSARDFNGGNEQFF
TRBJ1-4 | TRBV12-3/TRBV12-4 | CASRDSREKLFF
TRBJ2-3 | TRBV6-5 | CASSYFVSTDTQYF
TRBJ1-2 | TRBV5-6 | CASSPGQKRLSGYTF
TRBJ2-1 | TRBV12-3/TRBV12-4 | CASSLPGSSYNEQFF
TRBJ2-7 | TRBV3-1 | CASSQALRASGTTYEQYF
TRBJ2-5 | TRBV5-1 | CASSWGDWKETQYF